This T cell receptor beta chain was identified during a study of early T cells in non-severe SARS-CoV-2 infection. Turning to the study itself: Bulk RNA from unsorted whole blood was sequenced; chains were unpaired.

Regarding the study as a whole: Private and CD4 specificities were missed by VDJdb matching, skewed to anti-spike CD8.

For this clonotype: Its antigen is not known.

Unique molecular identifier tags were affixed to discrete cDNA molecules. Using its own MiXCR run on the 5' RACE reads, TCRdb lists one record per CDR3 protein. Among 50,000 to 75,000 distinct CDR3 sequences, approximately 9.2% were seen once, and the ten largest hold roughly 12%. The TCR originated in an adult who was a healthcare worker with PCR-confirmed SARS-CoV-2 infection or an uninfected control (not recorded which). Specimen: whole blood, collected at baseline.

This CDR3 is CASSSTGGETQYF. Written as DNA, the CDR3 is TGTGCCAGCAGCTCGACAGGGGGAGAGACCCAGTACTTC. J is TRBJ2-5 and V is TRBV7-9, with 9 positions matching TRBD1. This CDR3 contains 13 residues. Looked up from germline, CDR1 is SEHNR and CDR2 is FQNEAQ (reference sequence). Trimming at V came to 4 bases and at J to 4 bases, leaving 1 base not matched to a gene.